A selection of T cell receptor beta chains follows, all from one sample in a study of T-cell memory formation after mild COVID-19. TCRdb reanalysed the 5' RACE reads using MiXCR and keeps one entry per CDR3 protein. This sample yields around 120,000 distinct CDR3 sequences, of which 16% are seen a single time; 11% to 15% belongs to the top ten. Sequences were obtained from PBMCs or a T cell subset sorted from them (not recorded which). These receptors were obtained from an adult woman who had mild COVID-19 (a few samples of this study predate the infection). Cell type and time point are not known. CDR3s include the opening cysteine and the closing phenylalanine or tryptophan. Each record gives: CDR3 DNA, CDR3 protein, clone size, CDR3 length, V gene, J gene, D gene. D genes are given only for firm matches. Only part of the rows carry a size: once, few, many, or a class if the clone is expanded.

CDR3 DNA: TGTGCCACCTCTTCCCTCTACGAGCAGTACTTC
CDR3 protein: CATSSLYEQYF
clone size: .
CDR3 length: 11
V gene: TRBV6-2/TRBV6-3
J gene: TRBJ2-7
D gene: .

CDR3 DNA: TGTGCCAGCAGTCGACAGGGGGCTCAAGGCTACACCTTC
CDR3 protein: CASSRQGAQGYTF
clone size: .
CDR3 length: 13
V gene: TRBV2
J gene: TRBJ1-2
D gene: TRBD1

CDR3 DNA: TGTGCCATCAGTGAAGGCGGATTAAATTCACCCCTCCACTTT
CDR3 protein: CAISEGGLNSPLHF
clone size: few
CDR3 length: 14
V gene: TRBV10-3
J gene: TRBJ1-6
D gene: .

CDR3 DNA: TGCAGCGTTGAAGGGAAAGAGACCCAGTACTTC
CDR3 protein: CSVEGKETQYF
clone size: few
CDR3 length: 11
V gene: TRBV29-1
J gene: TRBJ2-5
D gene: .

CDR3 DNA: TGTGCCAGCAGCCAAACGACTAGCTGGTACTCCTACGAGCAGTACTTC
CDR3 protein: CASSQTTSWYSYEQYF
clone size: .
CDR3 length: 16
V gene: TRBV7-6
J gene: TRBJ2-7
D gene: TRBD2

CDR3 DNA: TGTGCCATCAGTGAGGGACCCCTTGAGCAGTTCTTC
CDR3 protein: CAISEGPLEQFF
clone size: many
CDR3 length: 12
V gene: TRBV10-3
J gene: TRBJ2-1
D gene: .

CDR3 DNA: TGTGCCAGCAGTTGGCGCGGACCCTACAATGAGCAGTTCTTC
CDR3 protein: CASSWRGPYNEQFF
clone size: many
CDR3 length: 14
V gene: TRBV2
J gene: TRBJ2-1
D gene: .

CDR3 DNA: TGTGCCAGCAGCTTATTTGGAAGCACAGATACGCAGTATTTT
CDR3 protein: CASSLFGSTDTQYF
clone size: .
CDR3 length: 14
V gene: TRBV7-2
J gene: TRBJ2-3
D gene: .

CDR3 DNA: TGCAGCGTTGGGGGGGAAGTGAACACTGAAGCTTTCTTT
CDR3 protein: CSVGGEVNTEAFF
clone size: .
CDR3 length: 13
V gene: TRBV29-1
J gene: TRBJ1-1
D gene: .

CDR3 DNA: TGTGCCAGCAGCGTAGTAGAAAGCTCCTACGAGCAGTACTTC
CDR3 protein: CASSVVESSYEQYF
clone size: .
CDR3 length: 14
V gene: TRBV9
J gene: TRBJ2-7
D gene: .

CDR3 DNA: TGTGCCAGCAGTGAAGCTAGCGGTTACAATGAGCAGTTCTTC
CDR3 protein: CASSEASGYNEQFF
clone size: many
CDR3 length: 14
V gene: TRBV2
J gene: TRBJ2-1
D gene: .

CDR3 DNA: TGTGCCAGCAGTTATCCACCTAGCGGGGGCCTCAGCACAGATACGCAGTATTTT
CDR3 protein: CASSYPPSGGLSTDTQYF
clone size: .
CDR3 length: 18
V gene: TRBV28
J gene: TRBJ2-3
D gene: TRBD2

CDR3 DNA: TGCGCCAGCAGCTTGGAGGCTAGCGGGGTCTATGAGCAGTTCTTC
CDR3 protein: CASSLEASGVYEQFF
clone size: .
CDR3 length: 15
V gene: TRBV5-1
J gene: TRBJ2-1
D gene: TRBD2

CDR3 DNA: TGCGCCAGCAGCTTGGTGGGGACCGAGATGAACACTGAAGCTTTCTTT
CDR3 protein: CASSLVGTEMNTEAFF
clone size: .
CDR3 length: 16
V gene: TRBV5-1
J gene: TRBJ1-1
D gene: .

CDR3 DNA: TGTGCCAGCAGTTACGATAGGGGGAGGAATGAGCAGTTCTTC
CDR3 protein: CASSYDRGRNEQFF
clone size: .
CDR3 length: 14
V gene: TRBV6-5
J gene: TRBJ2-1
D gene: .

CDR3 DNA: TGCAGTGCGCCCTCCAGGGCCGGGAACACTGAAGCTTTCTTT
CDR3 protein: CSAPSRAGNTEAFF
clone size: .
CDR3 length: 14
V gene: TRBV20-1
J gene: TRBJ1-1
D gene: .

CDR3 DNA: TGCGCCAGCAGACCCGAGTGGGGTGCCGACGAGCAGTACTTC
CDR3 protein: CASRPEWGADEQYF
clone size: .
CDR3 length: 14
V gene: TRBV5-1
J gene: TRBJ2-7
D gene: .

CDR3 DNA: TGCAGCGCACCGGGACTAGCAGGAAGGGAGACCCAGTACTTC
CDR3 protein: CSAPGLAGRETQYF
clone size: .
CDR3 length: 14
V gene: TRBV29-1
J gene: TRBJ2-5
D gene: TRBD2

CDR3 DNA: TGTGCCAGCAGCTTCCTTAGCGGAGGGGGTGAGCAGTTCTTC
CDR3 protein: CASSFLSGGGEQFF
clone size: few
CDR3 length: 14
V gene: TRBV7-9
J gene: TRBJ2-1
D gene: .

CDR3 DNA: TGTGCCAGCAGCTTATCCCGGGGCACAGATACGCAGTATTTT
CDR3 protein: CASSLSRGTDTQYF
clone size: few
CDR3 length: 14
V gene: TRBV7-2
J gene: TRBJ2-3
D gene: .

CDR3 DNA: TGTGCCAGCAGCTTAGGGTCCCCCTCCTACGAGCAGTACTTC
CDR3 protein: CASSLGSPSYEQYF
clone size: few
CDR3 length: 14
V gene: TRBV5-6
J gene: TRBJ2-7
D gene: .

CDR3 DNA: TGTGCCATCAGTGAGATGAGGAGCGGAAACACCATATATTTT
CDR3 protein: CAISEMRSGNTIYF
clone size: few
CDR3 length: 14
V gene: TRBV10-3
J gene: TRBJ1-3
D gene: .

CDR3 DNA: TGTGCCAGCAGCTTAGCCTTCATACCTAGTGGGGACATGAACACTGAAGCTTTCTTT
CDR3 protein: CASSLAFIPSGDMNTEAFF
clone size: .
CDR3 length: 19
V gene: TRBV7-8
J gene: TRBJ1-1
D gene: .

CDR3 DNA: TGTGCCAGCAGCCCGGGAGACAGTCAGCCCCAGCATTTT
CDR3 protein: CASSPGDSQPQHF
clone size: .
CDR3 length: 13
V gene: TRBV7-9
J gene: TRBJ1-5
D gene: .

CDR3 DNA: TGCAGCGTTTCGCGGGACAGGGGCAATGAGCAGTTCTTC
CDR3 protein: CSVSRDRGNEQFF
clone size: .
CDR3 length: 13
V gene: TRBV29-1
J gene: TRBJ2-1
D gene: TRBD1

CDR3 DNA: TGTGCCAGCAGTCACCTAGGTCCGGGACTAGCGGACAATGAGCAGTTCTTC
CDR3 protein: CASSHLGPGLADNEQFF
clone size: few
CDR3 length: 17
V gene: TRBV2
J gene: TRBJ2-1
D gene: TRBD2

CDR3 DNA: TGTGCCACCAGTGATTTTGGTTTGGCGGGACCGAACAATGAGCAGTTCTTC
CDR3 protein: CATSDFGLAGPNNEQFF
clone size: .
CDR3 length: 17
V gene: TRBV24-1
J gene: TRBJ2-1
D gene: .

CDR3 DNA: .
CDR3 protein: CATSRDLEGAGELFFF
clone size: .
CDR3 length: 16
V gene: TRBV15
J gene: TRBJ2-2
D gene: .

CDR3 DNA: TGTGCCAGCAGCTTAAGAGTATACGAGCAGTACTTC
CDR3 protein: CASSLRVYEQYF
clone size: .
CDR3 length: 12
V gene: TRBV11-2
J gene: TRBJ2-7
D gene: .

CDR3 DNA: TGCGCCAGCAGCCCGGTAGGGCTTTGGGAGCAGTACTTC
CDR3 protein: CASSPVGLWEQYF
clone size: .
CDR3 length: 13
V gene: TRBV5-1
J gene: TRBJ2-7
D gene: .

CDR3 DNA: TGTGCCTGGAGTGTAATTGGGGTGGAGACCCAGTACTTC
CDR3 protein: CAWSVIGVETQYF
clone size: .
CDR3 length: 13
V gene: TRBV30
J gene: TRBJ2-5
D gene: .

CDR3 DNA: TGTGCCAGCAGCCAAGAGGGACAGGGCCCCGGGGAGCTGTTTTTT
CDR3 protein: CASSQEGQGPGELFF
clone size: few
CDR3 length: 15
V gene: TRBV4-2
J gene: TRBJ2-2
D gene: TRBD1

CDR3 DNA: TGTGCCAGCAGTTACGGGGACAGGGGGTGGATCACTGAAGCTTTCTTT
CDR3 protein: CASSYGDRGWITEAFF
clone size: few
CDR3 length: 16
V gene: TRBV6-6
J gene: TRBJ1-1
D gene: TRBD1

CDR3 DNA: TGTGCCAGCACCCTATTCGGAGGGGAAGCTTTCTTT
CDR3 protein: CASTLFGGEAFF
clone size: .
CDR3 length: 12
V gene: TRBV12-3/TRBV12-4
J gene: TRBJ1-1
D gene: .

CDR3 DNA: TGTGCCAGCAGCCGACCGGGACAGGGGGACGGGGAGCTGTTTTTT
CDR3 protein: CASSRPGQGDGELFF
clone size: .
CDR3 length: 15
V gene: TRBV7-3
J gene: TRBJ2-2
D gene: TRBD1

CDR3 DNA: TGTGCCAGCAGCTTAAATCGGGACACCGGGGAGCTGTTTTTT
CDR3 protein: CASSLNRDTGELFF
clone size: few
CDR3 length: 14
V gene: TRBV7-2
J gene: TRBJ2-2
D gene: .

CDR3 DNA: TGCAGCGTTCTAGACGGCACAGATACGCAGTATTTT
CDR3 protein: CSVLDGTDTQYF
clone size: few
CDR3 length: 12
V gene: TRBV29-1
J gene: TRBJ2-3
D gene: .

CDR3 DNA: TGTGCCAGCAGCTCCGGGACCGGGATTCACTCCTACGAGCAGTACTTC
CDR3 protein: CASSSGTGIHSYEQYF
clone size: .
CDR3 length: 16
V gene: TRBV5-6
J gene: TRBJ2-7
D gene: .

CDR3 DNA: TGTGCCTGGAGTGTCAGAACAGGCCGGACCTACGAGCAGTACTTC
CDR3 protein: CAWSVRTGRTYEQYF
clone size: .
CDR3 length: 15
V gene: TRBV30
J gene: TRBJ2-7
D gene: .

CDR3 DNA: TGTGCCAGCAGCTTAATTCAGGGGCAGGAAAAACTGTTTTTT
CDR3 protein: CASSLIQGQEKLFF
clone size: few
CDR3 length: 14
V gene: TRBV5-5
J gene: TRBJ1-4
D gene: .

CDR3 DNA: TGTGCCAGCAGTGCCACGCTCCATCAGGTCCCCGAGGACGAGCAGTACTTC
CDR3 protein: CASSATLHQVPEDEQYF
clone size: few
CDR3 length: 17
V gene: TRBV27
J gene: TRBJ2-7
D gene: .

CDR3 DNA: TGCAGTGCTTCGTCGGACAGGGCCACCGGGGAGCTGTTTTTT
CDR3 protein: CSASSDRATGELFF
clone size: few
CDR3 length: 14
V gene: TRBV20-1
J gene: TRBJ2-2
D gene: TRBD1